The clone carrying this T cell receptor beta chain is classed as medium-sized. Antigen specificity is unknown. This CDR3 spans 14 amino acids. V lost 0 bases, J lost 2 bases, and 8 bases lay in between. Germline values: CDR1 SGHRS, CDR2 YFSETQ. The record originates from a study of type 1 regulatory T cells. The overall study: An in vitro protocol generated T-allo10, a Tr1-enriched, alloantigen-specific CD4 T cell product.

TCRdb independently ran MiXCR on the reads; one entry per CDR3 protein. The table lists about 23,000 distinct CDR3 sequences, 40% to 55% of them singletons. This clonotype originated in a human donor in good health. Sequencing was done on a sample of cultured T cells, either the whole culture or a sorted T cell fraction (not recorded which). The rearrangement uses TRBV5-1 and TRBJ1-2; no clear D gene. DNA for the CDR3: TGCGCCAGCAGCTTGGGGCACCTAAACTATGGCTACACCTTC. Translated, it gives CASSLGHLNYGYTF.